These T cell receptor beta chains were read from a single sample in a study of blood T cell repertoires in COVID-19. TCRdb keeps only in-frame clones here, not all; method: immunoSEQ multiplex PCR. This table has about 250,000 clones, about 83% appearing once. Sequencing was done on a sample of peripheral blood. Every receptor here comes from a woman of 80 years or more with COVID-19, enrolled during active disease. The CDR3 runs from the conserved cysteine through the conserved F or W. The order of the fields is V gene, CDR3 protein.

v_call: TRBV24-1; cdr3_aa: CATRQTGLNTEAFF
v_call: TRBV6-5; cdr3_aa: CASSQQGPNTEAFF
v_call: TRBV25-1; cdr3_aa: CASREQGRFTEAFF
v_call: TRBV6-4; cdr3_aa: CASVRGSGTEAFF
v_call: TRBV28; cdr3_aa: CATRLRGLNTEAFF
v_call: TRBV4-1; cdr3_aa: CASSLGQGSALGYTF
v_call: TRBV12-3/TRBV12-4; cdr3_aa: CASQTGTNYGYTF
v_call: TRBV6-6; cdr3_aa: CASTQGIHQGGYTF
v_call: TRBV5-4; cdr3_aa: CASSLDSSTDTQYF
v_call: TRBV24-1; cdr3_aa: CATSAVAHQRDEQFF
v_call: TRBV27; cdr3_aa: CASSLWVAGVYNEQFF
v_call: TRBV3-1/TRBV3-2; cdr3_aa: CASTGQAGNTEAFF
v_call: TRBV20-1; cdr3_aa: CSASQADTEAFF
v_call: TRBV6-5; cdr3_aa: CASSPRDLVGELFF
v_call: TRBV18; cdr3_aa: CASSPRGTPQETQYF
v_call: TRBV11-2; cdr3_aa: CASSPSTGTGSPLHF
v_call: TRBV21-1; cdr3_aa: CASSSEARSSGYTF